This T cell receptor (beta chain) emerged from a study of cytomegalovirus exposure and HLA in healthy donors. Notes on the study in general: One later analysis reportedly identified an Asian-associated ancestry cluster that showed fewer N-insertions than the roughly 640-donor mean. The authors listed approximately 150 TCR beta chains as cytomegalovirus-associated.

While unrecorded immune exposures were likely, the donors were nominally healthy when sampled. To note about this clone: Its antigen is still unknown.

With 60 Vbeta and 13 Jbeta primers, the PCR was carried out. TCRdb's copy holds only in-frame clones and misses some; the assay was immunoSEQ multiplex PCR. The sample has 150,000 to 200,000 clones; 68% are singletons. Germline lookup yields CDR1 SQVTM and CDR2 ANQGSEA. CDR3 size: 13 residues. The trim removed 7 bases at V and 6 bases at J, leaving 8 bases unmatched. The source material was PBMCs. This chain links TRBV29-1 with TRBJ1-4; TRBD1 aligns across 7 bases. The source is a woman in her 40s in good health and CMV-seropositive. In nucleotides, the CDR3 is TGCAGCGCGGGAAGGGGGCAGGATGAAAAACTGTTTTTT. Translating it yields CSAGRGQDEKLFF.